This T cell receptor (beta chain) was profiled in a study of T cells in Graves' hyperthyroidism and ophthalmopathy (dated by TCRdb to 2018 to 2020). A note on the overall study: Peripheral blood was sampled at the time of initial diagnosis, prior to any treatment. To identify TCR V-J signatures that set the groups apart, the researchers used a discovery cohort of approximately 98 patients, made up of under 45 with Graves' ophthalmopathy and 55 to 65 with stable Graves' hyperthyroidism. An independent validation cohort of under 20 hyperthyroidism patients and about 16 patients who later progressed to ophthalmopathy tested prospective prediction of ophthalmopathy. For training and testing, the 100 or so patients in the discovery cohort were randomly divided in a 7:3 ratio. In several Graves' hyperthyroidism patients, the study also compared T-cell repertoires from thyroid tissue with T-cell repertoires from blood. Following sampling, methimazole starting at 30 mg daily was given to hyperthyroidism patients, and high-dose intravenous methylprednisolone was given to ophthalmopathy patients. According to the paper, TCR Vbeta CDR3 sequencing was carried out on some 140 peripheral blood samples, which came from fewer than 50 ophthalmopathy, 75 or so hyperthyroidism and about 17 progressor patients.

Including the terminal cysteine and phenylalanine, the CDR3 comprises 16 residues. Solely the CDR3 DNA is kept, with 48 bases framed from the first base. CDR1 and CDR2, per the germline V gene, are SGDLS and YYNGEE. The TCR beta CDR3 regions were amplified from the RNA transcripts. The first round of RT-PCR for the TCR CDR3 was performed with the HTBI primer set and the Qiagen OneStep RT-PCR kit. A second multiplex PCR round built the libraries, followed by size selection and purification. The libraries were sequenced on an Illumina HiSeq2000 using paired-end 100 bp reads. The paper's processing steps were these. SOAPnuke was used to process the raw data, removing reads that contained adapters or uncalled bases, had a mean Phred below 15, or lacked an exact match to the constant primer or identifier. High-quality paired reads were merged using COPE v1.2.5, and each unique nucleotide sequence was defined as a clonotype. Clonotypes were aligned to IMGT TRBV, TRBD and TRBJ reference segments using MiTCR v1.1. Analysis was restricted to V-J combinations with a frequency above 0.0001, which covered roughly 99% of repertoires. A TCS score was defined as the ratio of F50 (clonal expansion) to E x V (chaos), with BLOSUM62-based TCRdist applied between CDR3 peptides within each V-J. Welch's t-statistics and random forest reduced fewer than 550 V-J features to about 13, which were used in a naive Bayes classifier (R e1071). TCRdb cleaned the public reads at Q25 with fastp, built clones with MiXCR and kept in-frame beta chains. For every CDR3 protein sequence, its rows merge into one entry that carries the most common genes and DNA. It is TCRdb's table, rather than the study itself, that gives the V and J calls and clone size. In this sample the table shows under 400,000 distinct CDR3 sequences, 14% of which occur a single time. More than 9.5% of the sample belongs to the ten largest clones.

On this clonotype: Its binding antigen is unknown. An end of the junction does not agree with germline; a read error may underlie this.

Overall study results and their limits: During validation, the model predicted progression to ophthalmopathy a median of around six months ahead of onset, with more than 60% sensitivity and under 85% specificity. Sample size was not statistically predetermined, and blinding of investigators to group allocation was not performed. Blood samples also contained most of the expanded thyroid clonotypes (frequency above 0.001), which suggests that blood repertoires may reflect thyroid immune responses. Ophthalmopathy was separated from stable hyperthyroidism by a 13 V-J signature model, with approximately 85% sensitivity and 81% to 82% specificity obtained in cross-validation and 80%/75% obtained in testing.

A patient counted as having stable Graves' hyperthyroidism if no progression to ophthalmopathy occurred over 18 months of follow-up. Hyperthyroidism patients were newly diagnosed, with disease duration under 2 months, and aged 18 to 65 years. Exclusion was applied to patients with uncontrolled infections, other autoimmune diseases, pregnancy or lactation. Diagnoses were established on the basis of clinical symptoms, serum thyroxine and TRAb, thyroid ultrasound, and orbital computed tomography. PBMCs were isolated from about 10 ml of fresh peripheral blood by Ficoll-Paque density gradient centrifugation. Total RNA was extracted using Trizol reagent, and RNA quality was assessed on an Agilent 2100 Bioanalyzer.

This receptor chain uses TRBV9 and TRBJ2-2; the central 13 bases match TRBD2. The sequenced material came from blood. This clonotype was sampled from a woman in her sixties with Graves' hyperthyroidism. The DNA sequence is TGTGGCAGCAGCCGGACTAGCGGGAGGAACACCGGGGAGCTGTTTTTT. It codes for CGSSRTSGRNTGELFF.